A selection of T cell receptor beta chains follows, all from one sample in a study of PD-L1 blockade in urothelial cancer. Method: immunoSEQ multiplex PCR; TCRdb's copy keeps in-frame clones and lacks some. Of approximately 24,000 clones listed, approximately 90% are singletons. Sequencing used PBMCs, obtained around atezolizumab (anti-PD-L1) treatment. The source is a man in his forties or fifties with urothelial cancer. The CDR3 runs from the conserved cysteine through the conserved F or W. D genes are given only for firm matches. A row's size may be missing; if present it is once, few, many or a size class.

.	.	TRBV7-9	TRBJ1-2	CASSDRGTSNYGYTF	TGTGCCAGCAGCGATAGGGGCACGTCTAACTATGGCTACACCTTC
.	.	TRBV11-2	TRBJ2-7	CASSLGQGTYEQYF	TGTGCCAGCAGCTTAGGGCAGGGGACCTACGAGCAGTACTTC
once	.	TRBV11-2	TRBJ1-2	CASSMAGVDDAF	TGTGCCAGCAGCATGGCGGGCGTCGACGATGCCTTC
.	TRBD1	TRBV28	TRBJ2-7	CASLRQGAPYEQYF	TGTGCCAGCTTGAGACAGGGGGCCCCCTACGAGCAGTACTTC
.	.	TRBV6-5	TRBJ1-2	CASSYDKLSPNYGYTF	TGTGCCAGCAGCTACGACAAGTTGAGTCCTAACTATGGCTACACCTTC
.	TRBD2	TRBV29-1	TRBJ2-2	CSVVKAASGANTGELFF	TGCAGCGTTGTAAAAGCGGCTAGCGGAGCCAACACCGGGGAGCTGTTTTTT
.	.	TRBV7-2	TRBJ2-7	CASSRGHQSYEQYF	TGTGCCAGCAGCCGGGGACATCAGTCCTACGAGCAGTACTTC
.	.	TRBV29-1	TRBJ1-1	CSVGSLSNTEAFF	TGCAGCGTTGGGAGTCTATCGAACACTGAAGCTTTCTTT
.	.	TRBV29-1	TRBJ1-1	CSVEIGGRGNTEAFF	TGCAGCGTTGAGATTGGGGGGAGAGGGAACACTGAAGCTTTCTTT
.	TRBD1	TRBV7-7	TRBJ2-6	CATTGNGANVLTF	TGTGCCACGACAGGGAATGGGGCCAACGTCCTGACTTTC
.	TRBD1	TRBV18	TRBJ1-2	CASSPQGQPTDGYTF	TGTGCCAGCTCACCACAGGGACAGCCAACCGATGGCTACACCTTC
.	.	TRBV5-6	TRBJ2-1	CASSLIGRSYNEQFF	TGTGCCAGCAGCTTGATAGGGAGGTCCTACAATGAGCAGTTCTTC
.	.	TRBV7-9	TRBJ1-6	CASSEGSGGLHF	TGTGCCAGCAGCGAAGGATCCGGGGGCCTCCACTTT
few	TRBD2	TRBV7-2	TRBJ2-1	CASSLARVAGDLEQFF	TGTGCCAGCAGCTTAGCGCGAGTAGCGGGGGATCTTGAGCAGTTCTTC
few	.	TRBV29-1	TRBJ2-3	CSVTNRRGSVTDTQYF	TGCAGCGTTACTAATCGGAGGGGTTCAGTCACAGATACGCAGTATTTT
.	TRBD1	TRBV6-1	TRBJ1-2	CASSEGTGPNYGYTF	TGTGCCAGCAGTGAAGGGACAGGCCCTAACTATGGCTACACCTTC
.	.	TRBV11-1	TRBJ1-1	CASSRQENTEAFF	TGTGCCAGCAGCCGACAGGAAAACACTGAAGCTTTCTTT
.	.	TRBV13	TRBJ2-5	CASSLQGWETQYF	TGTGCCAGCAGCTTACAGGGGTGGGAGACCCAGTACTTC
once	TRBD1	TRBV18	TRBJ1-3	CASSPVQGDPGNTIYF	TGTGCCAGCTCACCGGTCCAGGGGGACCCTGGAAACACCATATATTTT
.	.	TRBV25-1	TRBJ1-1	CASSDPTGNTEAFF	TGTGCCAGCAGTGACCCCACAGGGAACACTGAAGCTTTCTTT
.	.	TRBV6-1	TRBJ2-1	CASSSGDKKEQFF	TGTGCCAGCAGCTCAGGGGACAAAAAAGAGCAGTTCTTC
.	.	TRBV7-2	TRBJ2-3	CASSRSGNTQYF	TGTGCCAGCAGCCGAAGCGGTAATACGCAGTATTTT
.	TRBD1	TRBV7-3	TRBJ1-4	CASSSTQGEKLFF	TGTGCCAGCAGCTCTACACAGGGGGAAAAACTGTTTTTT
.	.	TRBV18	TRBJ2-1	CASSPRGGESYNEQFF	TGTGCCAGCTCACCCAGAGGGGGGGAGTCCTACAATGAGCAGTTCTTC
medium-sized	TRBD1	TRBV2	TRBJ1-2	CASSEMGQDYGYTF	TGTGCCAGCAGTGAAATGGGACAGGACTATGGCTACACCTTC
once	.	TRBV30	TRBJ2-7	CAWNVGGIPRSYEQYF	TGTGCCTGGAACGTTGGGGGGATCCCTCGCTCCTACGAGCAGTACTTC
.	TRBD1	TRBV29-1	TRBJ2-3	CSVLTGLNTDTQYF	TGCAGCGTTTTGACAGGGCTTAACACAGATACGCAGTATTTT
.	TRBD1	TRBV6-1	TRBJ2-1	CASSQDRGRYNEQFF	TGTGCCAGCAGTCAGGACAGGGGCCGCTACAATGAGCAGTTCTTC
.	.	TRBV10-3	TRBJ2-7	CAISDGRNYEQYF	TGTGCCATCAGTGATGGGAGAAATTACGAGCAGTACTTC
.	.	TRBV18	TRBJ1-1	CASSKSENTEAFF	TGTGCCAGCTCAAAGTCAGAGAACACTGAAGCTTTCTTT
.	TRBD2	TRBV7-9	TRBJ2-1	CASSFRTSGHNEQFF	TGTGCCAGCAGCTTTCGGACTAGCGGCCACAATGAGCAGTTCTTC
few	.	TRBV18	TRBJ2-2	CASSFLALTGNTGELFF	TGTGCCAGCTCATTCCTCGCCTTGACAGGGAACACCGGGGAGCTGTTTTTT
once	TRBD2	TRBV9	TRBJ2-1	CASSSPQGSGRNHEQFF	TGTGCCAGCAGCTCCCCACAGGGTAGCGGGAGGAACCATGAGCAGTTCTTC
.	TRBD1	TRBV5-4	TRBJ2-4	CASSRTGDVNIQYF	TGTGCCAGCAGCCGGACAGGGGATGTAAACATTCAGTACTTC
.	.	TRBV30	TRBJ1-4	CAWSVYRPGEKLFF	TGTGCCTGGAGTGTATACAGGCCGGGTGAAAAACTGTTTTTT
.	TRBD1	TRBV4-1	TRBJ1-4	CASSQDLVRGPDEKLFF	TGCGCCAGCAGCCAAGATCTAGTGAGGGGGCCTGATGAAAAACTGTTTTTT
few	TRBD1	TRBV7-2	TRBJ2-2	CASSPNRQGRNTGELFF	TGTGCCAGCAGCCCAAATAGACAGGGTCGGAACACCGGGGAGCTGTTTTTT
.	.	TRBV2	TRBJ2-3	CASTLTQTDTQYF	TGTGCCAGCACTTTGACTCAAACAGATACGCAGTATTTT
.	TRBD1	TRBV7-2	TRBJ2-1	CASSLNPSGGREQFF	TGTGCCAGCAGCCTAAACCCTTCAGGGGGCAGGGAGCAGTTCTTC
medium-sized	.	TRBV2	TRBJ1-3	CASVQGRTGNTIYF	TGTGCCAGCGTACAGGGTAGGACTGGAAACACCATATATTTT
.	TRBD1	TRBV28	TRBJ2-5	CASSTEDRGRETQYF	TGTGCCAGCAGTACAGAGGACAGGGGCCGAGAGACCCAGTACTTC
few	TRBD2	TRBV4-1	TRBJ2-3	CASSQDLLAGGLTDTQYF	TGCGCCAGCAGCCAAGATCTACTAGCGGGGGGATTAACAGATACGCAGTATTTT
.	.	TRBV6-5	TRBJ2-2	CASTARGQNTGELFF	TGTGCCAGCACCGCACGGGGTCAGAACACCGGGGAGCTGTTTTTT
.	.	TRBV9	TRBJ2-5	CASSLDSGTQYF	TGTGCCAGCAGCCTAGATAGCGGGACCCAGTACTTC
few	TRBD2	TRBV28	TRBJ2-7	CASSLSPGLGALTYEQYF	TGTGCCAGCAGTCTCTCGCCGGGACTAGGGGCCTTAACCTACGAGCAGTACTTC
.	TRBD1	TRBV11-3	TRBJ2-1	CASSPSDRVSAYNEQFF	TGTGCCAGCAGCCCCTCGGACAGGGTGAGCGCCTACAATGAGCAGTTCTTC
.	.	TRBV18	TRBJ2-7	CASSPRREFEQYF	TGTGCCAGCTCACCACGGAGGGAATTCGAGCAGTACTTC
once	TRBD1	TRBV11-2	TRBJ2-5	CASSKGAGGHQETQYF	TGTGCCAGCAGCAAGGGGGCAGGGGGCCACCAAGAGACCCAGTACTTC
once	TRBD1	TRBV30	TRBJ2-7	CAWIPGVGTGAYEQYF	TGTGCCTGGATCCCCGGGGTCGGGACAGGGGCCTACGAGCAGTACTTC
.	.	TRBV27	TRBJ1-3	CASSSRAGNTIYF	TGTGCCAGCAGTTCGAGGGCTGGAAACACCATATATTTT
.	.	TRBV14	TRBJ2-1	CASSRRKVSLSYNEQFF	TGTGCCAGCAGCCGCCGAAAGGTTAGCTTATCCTACAATGAGCAGTTCTTC
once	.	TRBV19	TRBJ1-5	CASAVGASGNQPQHF	TGTGCCAGCGCGGTTGGCGCGTCGGGCAATCAGCCCCAGCATTTT
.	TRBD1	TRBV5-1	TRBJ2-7	CASSFRQGAPHEQYF	TGCGCCAGCAGCTTCAGACAGGGGGCGCCCCACGAGCAGTACTTC
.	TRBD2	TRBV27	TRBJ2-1	CASTRLAGGWNEQFF	TGTGCCAGCACCCGACTAGCGGGGGGGTGGAATGAGCAGTTCTTC
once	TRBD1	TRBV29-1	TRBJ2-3	CSVGQGAHRGVDTQYF	TGCAGCGTTGGGCAGGGGGCTCACAGGGGAGTAGATACGCAGTATTTT
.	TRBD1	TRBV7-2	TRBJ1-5	CASSLKDRGQPQHF	TGTGCCAGCAGCTTAAAGGACAGGGGCCAGCCCCAGCATTTT
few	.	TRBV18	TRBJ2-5	CASQSIETQYF	TGTGCCAGCCAATCCATAGAGACCCAGTACTTC